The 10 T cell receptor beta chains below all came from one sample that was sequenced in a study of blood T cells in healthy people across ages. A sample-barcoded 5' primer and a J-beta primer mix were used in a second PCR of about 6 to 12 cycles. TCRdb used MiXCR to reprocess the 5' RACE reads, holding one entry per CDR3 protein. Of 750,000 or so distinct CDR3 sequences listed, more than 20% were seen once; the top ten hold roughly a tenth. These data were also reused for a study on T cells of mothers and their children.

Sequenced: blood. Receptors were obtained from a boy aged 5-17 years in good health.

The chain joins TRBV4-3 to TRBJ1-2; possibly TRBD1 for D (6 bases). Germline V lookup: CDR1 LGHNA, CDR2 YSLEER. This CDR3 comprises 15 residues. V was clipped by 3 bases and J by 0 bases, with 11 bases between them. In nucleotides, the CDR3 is TGCGCCAGCAGCCAGGGGGACACCACTAACTATGGCTACACCTTC. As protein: CASSQGDTTNYGYTF.

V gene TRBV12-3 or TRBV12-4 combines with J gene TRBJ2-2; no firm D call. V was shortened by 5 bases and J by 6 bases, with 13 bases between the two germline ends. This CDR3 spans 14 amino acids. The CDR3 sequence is CASSTTNLAGELFF. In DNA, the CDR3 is TGTGCCAGCAGTACTACTAACCTGGCCGGGGAGCTGTTTTTT.

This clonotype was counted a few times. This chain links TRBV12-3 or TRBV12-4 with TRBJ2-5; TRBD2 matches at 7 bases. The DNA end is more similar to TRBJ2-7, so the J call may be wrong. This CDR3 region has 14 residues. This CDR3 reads CASSPTSGNHEQYF. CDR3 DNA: TGTGCCAGCAGCCCCACCAGCGGGAACCACGAGCAGTACTTC.

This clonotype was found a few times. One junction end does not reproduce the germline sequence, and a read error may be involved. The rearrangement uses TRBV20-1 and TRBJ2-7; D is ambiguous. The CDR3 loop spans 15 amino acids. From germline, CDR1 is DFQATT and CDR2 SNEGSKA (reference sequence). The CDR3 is CSARGTAGDSYEQYF. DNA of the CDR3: TGCAGTGCCAGAGGTACCGCAGGAGATTCCTACGAGCAGTACTTC.

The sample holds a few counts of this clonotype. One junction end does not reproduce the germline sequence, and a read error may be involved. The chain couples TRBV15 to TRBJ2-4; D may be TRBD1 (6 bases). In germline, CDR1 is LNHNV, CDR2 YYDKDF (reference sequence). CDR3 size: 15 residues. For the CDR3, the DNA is TGTGCCTCCAGCAGAGTGTTGGGCAGGGGAAACATTCAGTACTTC. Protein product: CASSRVLGRGNIQYF.

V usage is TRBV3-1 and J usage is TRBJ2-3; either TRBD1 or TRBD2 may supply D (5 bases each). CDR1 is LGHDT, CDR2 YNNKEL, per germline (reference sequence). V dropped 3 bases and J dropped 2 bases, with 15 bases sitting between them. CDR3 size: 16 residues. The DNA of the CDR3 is TGTGCCAGCAGCCAGTATACCGGGACCCCCACAGATACGCAGTATTTT. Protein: CASSQYTGTPTDTQYF.

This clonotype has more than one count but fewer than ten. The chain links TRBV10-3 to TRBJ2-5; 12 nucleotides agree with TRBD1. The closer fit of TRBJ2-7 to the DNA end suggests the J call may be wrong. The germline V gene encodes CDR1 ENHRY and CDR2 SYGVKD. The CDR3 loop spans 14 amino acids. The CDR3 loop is CAISEGTGGNEQYF. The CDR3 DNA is TGTGCCATCAGTGAGGGGACAGGGGGCAACGAGCAGTACTTC.

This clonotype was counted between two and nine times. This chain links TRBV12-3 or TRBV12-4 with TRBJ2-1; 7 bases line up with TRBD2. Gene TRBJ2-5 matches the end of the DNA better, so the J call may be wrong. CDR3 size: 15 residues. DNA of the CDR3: TGTGCCAGCAGTTCAACCGGGACTACCCAAGAGACCCAGTACTTC. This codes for CASSSTGTTQETQYF.

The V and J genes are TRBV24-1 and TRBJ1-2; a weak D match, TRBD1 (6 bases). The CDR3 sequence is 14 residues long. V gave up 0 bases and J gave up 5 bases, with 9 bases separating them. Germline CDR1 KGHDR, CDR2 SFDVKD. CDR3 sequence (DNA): TGTGCCACCAGTGATTTGTCGCAGGGGTATGGCTACACCTTC. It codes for CATSDLSQGYGYTF.

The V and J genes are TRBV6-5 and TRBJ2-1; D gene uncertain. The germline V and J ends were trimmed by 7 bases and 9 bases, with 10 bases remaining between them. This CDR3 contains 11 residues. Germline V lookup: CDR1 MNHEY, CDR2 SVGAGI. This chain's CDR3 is CASTLGTEQFF. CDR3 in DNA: TGTGCCAGCACCTTAGGCACTGAGCAGTTCTTC.